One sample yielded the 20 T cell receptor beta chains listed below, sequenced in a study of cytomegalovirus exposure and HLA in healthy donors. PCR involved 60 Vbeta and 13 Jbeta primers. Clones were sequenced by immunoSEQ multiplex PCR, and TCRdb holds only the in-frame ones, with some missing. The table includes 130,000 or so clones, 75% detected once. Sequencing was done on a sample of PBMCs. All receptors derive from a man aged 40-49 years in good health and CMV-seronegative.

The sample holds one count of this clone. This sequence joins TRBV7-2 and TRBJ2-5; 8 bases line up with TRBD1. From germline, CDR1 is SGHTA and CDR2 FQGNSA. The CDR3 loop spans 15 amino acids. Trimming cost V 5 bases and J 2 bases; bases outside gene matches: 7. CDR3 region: CASSLLRTGQETQYF. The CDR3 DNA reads TGTGCCAGCAGCCTTCTTCGGACAGGGCAAGAGACCCAGTACTTC.

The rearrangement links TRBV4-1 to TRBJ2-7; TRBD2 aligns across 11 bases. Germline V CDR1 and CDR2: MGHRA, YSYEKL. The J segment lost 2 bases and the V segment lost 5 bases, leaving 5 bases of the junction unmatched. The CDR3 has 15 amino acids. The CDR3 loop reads CASSFYSGGAYEQYF. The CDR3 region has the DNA TGCGCCAGCAGCTTTTATAGCGGGGGGGCCTACGAGCAGTACTTC.

The CDR3 here is CASSGPWDSGYNTGELFF. The CDR3 region has the DNA TGTGCCAGCAGTGGGCCCTGGGACTCAGGTTACAACACCGGGGAGCTGTTTTTT. This chain uses TRBV6-1 with TRBJ2-2, with a tentative D call TRBD2 (6 bases). This CDR3 has 18 residues. Germline loops: CDR1 MNHNS, CDR2 SASEGT. Trimming shortened V by 4 bases and J by 2 bases, and 20 bases separated the two germline ends.

The CDR3 sequence: CASTGGITDEQFF. The DNA for the CDR3 is TGTGCCAGCACCGGGGGTATTACGGATGAGCAGTTCTTC. The V gene is TRBV6-5, the J gene TRBJ2-1; TRBD2 is a possible D gene (6 bases). Looked up from germline, CDR1 is MNHEY and CDR2 is SVGAGI. The V gene lost 7 bases and the J gene lost 8 bases, with 15 bases spanning the gap. The CDR3 runs 13 residues.

CDR3 coding DNA: TGCGCCAGCAGCTATAGCGGGGGGGAAGGAGAGACCCAGTACTTC. Translating it yields CASSYSGGEGETQYF. The V call is TRBV5-1, the J call TRBJ2-5; TRBD2 matches 11 bases. From germline, CDR1 is SGHRS and CDR2 YFSETQ. V shed 3 bases and J 4 bases; nucleotides not matched to a gene: 5. The CDR3 contains 15 residues.

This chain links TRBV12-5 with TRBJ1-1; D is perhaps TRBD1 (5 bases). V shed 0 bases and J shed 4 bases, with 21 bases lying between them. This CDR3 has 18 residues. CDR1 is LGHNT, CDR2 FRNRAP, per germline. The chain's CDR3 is CASGLVGPATRGSTEAFF. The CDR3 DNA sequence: TGTGCTAGTGGTTTGGTTGGGCCAGCGACACGGGGGAGCACTGAAGCTTTCTTT.

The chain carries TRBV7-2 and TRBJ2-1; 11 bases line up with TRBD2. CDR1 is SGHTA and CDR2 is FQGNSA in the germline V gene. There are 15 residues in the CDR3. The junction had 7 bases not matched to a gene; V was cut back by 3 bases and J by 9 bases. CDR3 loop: CASSFLAGGWGEQFF. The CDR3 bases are TGTGCCAGCAGCTTTCTAGCGGGGGGCTGGGGTGAGCAGTTCTTC.

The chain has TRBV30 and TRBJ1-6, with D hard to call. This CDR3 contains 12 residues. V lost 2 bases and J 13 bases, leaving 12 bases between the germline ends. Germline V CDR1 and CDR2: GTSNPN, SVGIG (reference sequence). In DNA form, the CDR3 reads TGTGCCTGGAGTCGGGGAGTCGGCCCCCTCCACTTT. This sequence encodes CAWSRGVGPLHF.

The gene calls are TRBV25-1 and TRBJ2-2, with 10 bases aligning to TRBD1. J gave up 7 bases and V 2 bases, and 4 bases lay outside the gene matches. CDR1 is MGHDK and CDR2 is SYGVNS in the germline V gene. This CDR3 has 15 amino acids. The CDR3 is CASSEDRGPVGELFF. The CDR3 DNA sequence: TGTGCCAGCAGTGAAGACAGGGGGCCGGTCGGGGAGCTGTTTTTT.

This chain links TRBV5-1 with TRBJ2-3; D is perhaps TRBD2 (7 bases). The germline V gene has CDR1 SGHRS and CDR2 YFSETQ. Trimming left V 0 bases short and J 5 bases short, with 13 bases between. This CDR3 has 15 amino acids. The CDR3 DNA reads TGCGCCAGCAGCTTGGTGGGGGGGCGAGGAGATACGCAGTATTTT. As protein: CASSLVGGRGDTQYF.

The CDR3 nucleotides read TGTGCCAGCAGTGAAGCGCTTCGCCAACTCGGGGATGGCTACACCTTC. Translation gives CASSEALRQLGDGYTF. The V gene is TRBV6-1, the J gene TRBJ1-2; the D is unclear. V dropped 0 bases and J dropped 6 bases, with 17 bases sitting between them. In germline, CDR1 is MNHNS, CDR2 SASEGT. The length of the CDR3 is 16 residues.

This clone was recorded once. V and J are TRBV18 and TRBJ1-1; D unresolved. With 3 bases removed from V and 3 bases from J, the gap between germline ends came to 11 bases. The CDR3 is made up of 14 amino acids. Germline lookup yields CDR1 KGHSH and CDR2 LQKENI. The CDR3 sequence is CASSPRIGDTEAFF. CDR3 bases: TGTGCCAGCTCACCCAGAATAGGAGACACTGAAGCTTTCTTT.

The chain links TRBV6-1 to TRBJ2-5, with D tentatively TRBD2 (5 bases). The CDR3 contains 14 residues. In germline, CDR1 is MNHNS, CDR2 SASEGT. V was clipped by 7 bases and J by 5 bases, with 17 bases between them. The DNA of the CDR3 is TGTGCCAGCAACGGTCGAGGGTTTCGCGAGACCCAGTACTTC. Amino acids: CASNGRGFRETQYF.

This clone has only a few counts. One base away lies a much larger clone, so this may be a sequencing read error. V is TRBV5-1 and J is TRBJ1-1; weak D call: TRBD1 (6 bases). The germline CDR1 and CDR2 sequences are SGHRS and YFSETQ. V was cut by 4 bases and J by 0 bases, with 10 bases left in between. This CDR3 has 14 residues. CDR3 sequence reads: CASSPDRMNTEAFF. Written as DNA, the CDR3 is TGCGCCAGCAGCCCGGACAGAATGAACACTGAAGCTTTCTTT.

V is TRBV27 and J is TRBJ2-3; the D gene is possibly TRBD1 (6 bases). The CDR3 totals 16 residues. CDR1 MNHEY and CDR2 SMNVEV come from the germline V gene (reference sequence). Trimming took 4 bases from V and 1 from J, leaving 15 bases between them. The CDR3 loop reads CASSSPGERGTDTQYF. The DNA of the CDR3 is TGTGCCAGCAGTTCCCCAGGGGAACGGGGCACAGATACGCAGTATTTT.

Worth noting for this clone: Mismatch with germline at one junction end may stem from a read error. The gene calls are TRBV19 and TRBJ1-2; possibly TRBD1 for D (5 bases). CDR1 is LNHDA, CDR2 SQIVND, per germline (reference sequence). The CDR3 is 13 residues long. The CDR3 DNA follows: TGTGCCAGTAGTGGACAACTGAACTATGGCCACACCTTC. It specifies CASSGQLNYGHTF.

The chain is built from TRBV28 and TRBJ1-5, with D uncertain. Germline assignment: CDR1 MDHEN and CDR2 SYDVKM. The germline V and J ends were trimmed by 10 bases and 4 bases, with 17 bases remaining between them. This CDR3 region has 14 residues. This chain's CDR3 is CATTVGRINQPQHF. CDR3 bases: TGTGCCACCACCGTGGGCAGGATTAATCAGCCCCAGCATTTT.

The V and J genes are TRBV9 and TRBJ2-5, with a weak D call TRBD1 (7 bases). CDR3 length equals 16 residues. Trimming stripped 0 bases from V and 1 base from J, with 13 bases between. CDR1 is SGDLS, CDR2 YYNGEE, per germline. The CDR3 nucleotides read TGTGCCAGCAGCGTAGGGGCGGGACAGATCCAAGAGACCCAGTACTTC. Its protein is CASSVGAGQIQETQYF.

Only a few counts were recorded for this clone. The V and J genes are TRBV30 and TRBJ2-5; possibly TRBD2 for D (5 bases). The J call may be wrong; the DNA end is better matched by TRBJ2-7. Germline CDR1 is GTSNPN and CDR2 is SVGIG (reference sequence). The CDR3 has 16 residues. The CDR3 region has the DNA TGTGCCTGGAGTGTAGTCTGGGAGCTCAAAGCCTACGAGCAGTACTTC. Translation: CAWSVVWELKAYEQYF.

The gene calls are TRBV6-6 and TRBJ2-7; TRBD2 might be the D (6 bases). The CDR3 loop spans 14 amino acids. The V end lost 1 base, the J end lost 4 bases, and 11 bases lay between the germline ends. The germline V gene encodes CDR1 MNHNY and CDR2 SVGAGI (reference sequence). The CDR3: CASSYLGRGYEQYF. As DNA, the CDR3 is TGTGCCAGCAGTTACTTGGGTCGGGGGTACGAGCAGTACTTC.